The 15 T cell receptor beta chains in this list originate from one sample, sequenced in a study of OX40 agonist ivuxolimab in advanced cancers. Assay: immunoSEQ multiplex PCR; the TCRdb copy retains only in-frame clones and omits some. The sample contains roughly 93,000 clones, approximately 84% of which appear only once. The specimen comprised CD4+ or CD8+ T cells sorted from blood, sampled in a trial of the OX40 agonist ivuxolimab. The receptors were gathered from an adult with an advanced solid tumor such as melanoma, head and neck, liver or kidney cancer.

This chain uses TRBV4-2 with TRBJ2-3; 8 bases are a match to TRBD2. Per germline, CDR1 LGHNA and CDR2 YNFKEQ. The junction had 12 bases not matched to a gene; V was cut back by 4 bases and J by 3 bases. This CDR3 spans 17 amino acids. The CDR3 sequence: CASSLLSGRAGTDTQYF. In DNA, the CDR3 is TGTGCCAGCAGCCTCCTGAGCGGGAGAGCGGGAACAGATACGCAGTATTTT.

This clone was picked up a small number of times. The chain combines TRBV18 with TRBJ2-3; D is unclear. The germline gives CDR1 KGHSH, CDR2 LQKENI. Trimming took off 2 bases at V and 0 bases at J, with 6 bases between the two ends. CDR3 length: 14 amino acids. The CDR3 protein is CASSPRQSTDTQYF. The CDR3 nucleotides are TGTGCCAGCTCACCAAGGCAGAGCACAGATACGCAGTATTTT.

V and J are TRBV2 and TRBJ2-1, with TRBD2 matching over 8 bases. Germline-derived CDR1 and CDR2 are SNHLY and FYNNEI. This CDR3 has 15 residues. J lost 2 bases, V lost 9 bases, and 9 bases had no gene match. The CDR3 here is CARGKSGSPYNEQFF. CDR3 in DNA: TGTGCCAGAGGGAAAAGCGGGAGCCCCTACAATGAGCAGTTCTTC.

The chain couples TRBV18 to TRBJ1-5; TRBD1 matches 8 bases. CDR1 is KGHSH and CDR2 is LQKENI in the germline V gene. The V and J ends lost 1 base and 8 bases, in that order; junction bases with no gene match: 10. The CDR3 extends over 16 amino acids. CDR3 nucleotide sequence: TGTGCCAGCTCACCACAAGGTACAGGGGGTCCGAAGCCCCAGCATTTT. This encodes CASSPQGTGGPKPQHF.

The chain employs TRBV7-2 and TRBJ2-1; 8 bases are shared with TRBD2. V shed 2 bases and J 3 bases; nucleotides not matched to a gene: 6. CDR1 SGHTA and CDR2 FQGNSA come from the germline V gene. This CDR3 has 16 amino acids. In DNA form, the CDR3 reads TGTGCCAGCAGCTTATTCGCTAGCGGGCGCTACAATGAGCAGTTCTTC. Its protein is CASSLFASGRYNEQFF.

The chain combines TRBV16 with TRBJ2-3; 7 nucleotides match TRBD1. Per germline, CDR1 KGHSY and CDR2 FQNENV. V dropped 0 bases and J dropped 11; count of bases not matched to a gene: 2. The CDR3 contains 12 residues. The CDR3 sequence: CASSQSRQGQYF. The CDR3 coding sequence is TGTGCCAGCAGCCAATCGAGACAGGGGCAGTATTTT. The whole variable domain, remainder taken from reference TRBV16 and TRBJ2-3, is GEEVAQTPKHLVRGEGQKAKLYCAPIKGHSYVFWYQQVLKNEFKFLISFQNENVFDETGMPKERFSAKCLPNSPCSLEIQATKLEDSAVYFCASSQSRQGQYFGPGTRLTVL.

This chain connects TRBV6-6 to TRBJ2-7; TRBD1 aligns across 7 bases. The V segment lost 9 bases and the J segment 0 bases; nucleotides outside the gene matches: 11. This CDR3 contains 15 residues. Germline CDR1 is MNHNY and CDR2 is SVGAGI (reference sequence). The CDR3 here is CARRQGRHSSYEQYF. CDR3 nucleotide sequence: TGTGCCAGACGACAGGGCCGACACAGCTCCTACGAGCAGTACTTC.

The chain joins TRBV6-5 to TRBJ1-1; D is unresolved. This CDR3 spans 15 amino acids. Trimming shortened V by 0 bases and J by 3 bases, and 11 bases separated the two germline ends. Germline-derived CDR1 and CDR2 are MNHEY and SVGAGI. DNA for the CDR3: TGTGCCAGCAGTTACTCGAATATCGGGGACACTGAAGCTTTCTTT. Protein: CASSYSNIGDTEAFF.

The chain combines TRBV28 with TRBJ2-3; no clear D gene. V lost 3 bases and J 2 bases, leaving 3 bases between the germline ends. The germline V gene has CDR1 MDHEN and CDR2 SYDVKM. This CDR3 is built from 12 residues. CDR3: CASSFFTDTQYF. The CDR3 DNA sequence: TGTGCCAGCAGTTTCTTCACAGATACGCAGTATTTT.

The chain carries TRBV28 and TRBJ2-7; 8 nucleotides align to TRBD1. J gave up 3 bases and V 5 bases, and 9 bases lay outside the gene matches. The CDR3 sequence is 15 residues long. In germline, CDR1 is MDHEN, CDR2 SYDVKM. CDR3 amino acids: CASSVAGTGFYEQYF. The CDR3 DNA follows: TGTGCCAGCAGTGTCGCCGGGACAGGATTCTACGAGCAGTACTTC.

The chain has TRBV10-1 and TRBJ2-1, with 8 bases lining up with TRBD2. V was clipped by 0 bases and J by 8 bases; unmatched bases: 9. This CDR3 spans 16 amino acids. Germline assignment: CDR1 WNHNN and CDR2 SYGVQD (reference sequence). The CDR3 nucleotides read TGCGCCAGCAGTGAGTCGGCCCTAGCGGGTTTTGATGAGCAGTTCTTC. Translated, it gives CASSESALAGFDEQFF.

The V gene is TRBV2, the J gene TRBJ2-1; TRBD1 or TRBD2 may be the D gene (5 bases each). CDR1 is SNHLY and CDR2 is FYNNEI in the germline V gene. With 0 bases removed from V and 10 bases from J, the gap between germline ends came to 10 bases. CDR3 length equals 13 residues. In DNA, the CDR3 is TGTGCCAGCAGTGAAGCAGAGGGACGGGAGCAGTTCTTC. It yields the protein CASSEAEGREQFF.

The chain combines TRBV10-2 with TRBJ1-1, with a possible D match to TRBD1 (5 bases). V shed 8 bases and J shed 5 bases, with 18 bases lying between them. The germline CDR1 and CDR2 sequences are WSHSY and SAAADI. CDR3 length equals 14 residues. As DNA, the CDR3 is TGCGCCAGCTTCTCAAAGGGCGGGGGTACTGAAGCTTTCTTT. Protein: CASFSKGGGTEAFF.

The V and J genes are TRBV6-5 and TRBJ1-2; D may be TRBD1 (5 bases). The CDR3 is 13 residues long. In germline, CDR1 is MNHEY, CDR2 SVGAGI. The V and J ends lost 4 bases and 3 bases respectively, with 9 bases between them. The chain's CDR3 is CASSSRVDYGYTF. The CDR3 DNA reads TGTGCCAGCAGTTCCAGGGTGGACTATGGCTACACCTTC.

CDR3 in amino acids: CASHDWGELFF. The CDR3 coding sequence is TGCGCCAGCCATGATTGGGGGGAGCTGTTTTTT. The chain employs TRBV5-1 and TRBJ2-2, with D unresolved. The V end was cut by 7 bases, the J end by 8 bases, with 9 bases between. The germline V gene encodes CDR1 SGHRS and CDR2 YFSETQ. The CDR3 consists of 11 residues.